The 22 T cell receptor beta chains below were found in one sample sequenced in a study of blood T cell repertoires in COVID-19. Only in-frame clones appear in the TCRdb table, and some are missing; sequencing was by immunoSEQ multiplex PCR. The sample lists about 210,000 clones; about 82% were seen once. Sequenced sample: peripheral blood. The receptors shown here come from a woman in her seventies with COVID-19, enrolled during active disease.

The chain has TRBV29-1 and TRBJ1-1; no definite D call. The V end lost 3 bases, the J end lost 5 bases, and 16 bases lay between the germline ends. The CDR3 has 14 amino acids. Germline V gene sequence: CDR1 SQVTM, CDR2 ANQGSEA. The CDR3 here is CSVERADYGTEAFF. CDR3 nucleotides: TGCAGCGTTGAGCGGGCCGACTACGGGACTGAAGCTTTCTTT. Using reference TRBV29-1 and TRBJ1-1 for the parts outside the CDR3, the full variable domain is SAVISQKPSRDICQRGTSLTIQCQVDSQVTMMFWYRQQPGQSLTLIATANQGSEATYESGFVIDKFPISRPNLTFSTLTVSNMSPEDSSIYLCSVERADYGTEAFFGQGTRLTVV.

This clone was observed a single time. The rearrangement uses TRBV7-2 and TRBJ1-1, with a tentative D call TRBD1 (5 bases). Per germline, CDR1 SGHTA and CDR2 FQGNSA. The length of the CDR3 is 14 residues. The V end was cut by 1 base, the J end by 5 bases, with 11 bases between. CDR3 DNA sequence: TGTGCCAGCAGCTTAGAACCAGGGCAGACTGAAGCTTTCTTT. As protein: CASSLEPGQTEAFF.

The rearrangement uses TRBV7-6 and TRBJ1-3, with D uncertain. Germline CDR1 and CDR2: SGHVS and FNYEAQ. This CDR3 has 15 residues. V lost 5 bases and J lost 2, with 13 bases in between. The CDR3 spells CASSLDVSPGNTIYF. Written as DNA, the CDR3 is TGTGCCAGCAGCCTCGATGTAAGCCCTGGAAACACCATATATTTT.

The chain carries TRBV19 and TRBJ1-6; tentative D call: TRBD1 (5 bases). CDR3 length equals 12 residues. CDR1 and CDR2 (germline): LNHDA, SQIVND (reference sequence). Trimming cost V 9 bases and J 7 bases, with 10 bases left between them. CDR3 sequence: CASRARNSPLHF. DNA for the CDR3: TGTGCCAGCAGGGCCCGAAATTCACCCCTCCACTTT.

This chain connects TRBV5-6 to TRBJ1-6, with a tentative D call TRBD1 (6 bases). The V and J ends lost 3 bases and 0 bases respectively, with 16 bases between them. Germline CDR1 reads SGHDT; CDR2 reads YYEEEE. The CDR3 length is 18 residues. CDR3 in amino acids: CASSWGRRRSSYNSPLHF. CDR3 DNA: TGTGCCAGCAGCTGGGGGCGGCGGCGGAGCTCCTATAATTCACCCCTCCACTTT.

The rearrangement uses TRBV2 and TRBJ1-4; 7 bases align to TRBD1. Germline loops: CDR1 SNHLY, CDR2 FYNNEI. Germline trimming cut 5 bases from V and 3 bases from J; bases unmatched to any gene: 6. The CDR3 is made up of 15 amino acids. In DNA form, the CDR3 reads TGTGCCAGCAGTTATACAGGGGAAGCTAATGAAAAACTGTTTTTT. Amino acids: CASSYTGEANEKLFF.

CDR3 nucleotide sequence: TGTGCCAGCAGCCCCACGCGTCGACTAGCGGGGGGGCCAGATACGCAGTATTTT. It yields the protein CASSPTRRLAGGPDTQYF. The V and J genes are TRBV7-3 and TRBJ2-3; 14 bases map to TRBD2. J lost 4 bases, V lost 5 bases, and 11 bases had no gene match. The CDR3 contains 18 residues. Germline-derived CDR1 and CDR2 are SGHTA and FQGTGA.

On this clone itself: An end of the junction does not agree with germline; a read error may underlie this. This chain links TRBV7-7 with TRBJ1-1, with a weak D call TRBD1 (6 bases). Germline V CDR1 and CDR2: SSHAT, FNYEAQ (reference sequence). The CDR3 is made up of 13 amino acids. The CDR3, as DNA: TGTGCTAGCAGCCCAGGGGCCTACAGTGAAGCTTTCTTT. It specifies CASSPGAYSEAFF.

This clone was counted once. The V call is TRBV7-3, the J call TRBJ2-3, with 10 nucleotides matching TRBD2. The CDR3 consists of 18 residues. Per the germline V gene, CDR1 is SGHTA and CDR2 is FQGTGA. After removal of 4 bases from V and 3 bases from J, the junction contained 13 bases not matched to a gene. In nucleotides, the CDR3 is TGTGCCAGCAGCTCGGACGCCGGAGCGGGAGGGATTACAGATACGCAGTATTTT. Translated, it gives CASSSDAGAGGITDTQYF.

J is TRBJ1-1 and V is TRBV18; D remains ambiguous. The CDR3 length is 12 residues. Trimming pared 3 bases from V and 6 bases from J, leaving 8 bases between. CDR1 and CDR2 from the germline V gene are KGHSH and LQKENI. The CDR3, as DNA: TGTGCCAGCTCACCTCTAACGGCTGAAGCTTTCTTT. The encoded protein is CASSPLTAEAFF. The full variable domain, completed using reference TRBV18 and TRBJ1-1, is NAGVMQNPRHLVRRRGQEARLRCSPMKGHSHVYWYRQLPEEGLKFMVYLQKENIIDESGMPKERFSAEFPKEGPSILRIQQVVRGDSAAYFCASSPLTAEAFFGQGTRLTVV.

V gene TRBV5-4 combines with J gene TRBJ2-5; 8 bases line up with TRBD2. The CDR3 contains 13 residues. The germline gives CDR1 SGHNT, CDR2 YYREEE (reference sequence). With 7 bases clipped from V and 0 bases from J, the junction kept 2 bases outside the gene matches. The CDR3 loop is CASSSGYQETQYF. CDR3 in DNA: TGTGCCAGCTCTAGCGGGTACCAAGAGACCCAGTACTTC.

This chain connects TRBV5-1 to TRBJ2-5; weak D call: TRBD2 (7 bases). Trimming took off 0 bases at V and 2 bases at J, with 17 bases between the two ends. The CDR3 consists of 17 residues. Germline V gene data show CDR1 as SGHRS and CDR2 as YFSETQ. The CDR3 coding sequence is TGCGCCAGCAGCTTGGCCAAGGGGGGGACTGAGCAAGAGACCCAGTACTTC. This gives the protein CASSLAKGGTEQETQYF. The complete variable domain, with remaining parts taken from reference TRBV5-1 and TRBJ2-5, reads KAGVTQTPRYLIKTRGQQVTLSCSPISGHRSVSWYQQTPGQGLQFLFEYFSETQRNKGNFPGRFSGRQFSNSRSEMNVSTLELGDSALYLCASSLAKGGTEQETQYFGPGTRLLVL.

This clone was counted once. The chain couples TRBV7-2 to TRBJ2-3, with 9 nucleotides matching TRBD1. The germline CDR1 and CDR2 sequences are SGHTA and FQGNSA. The CDR3 extends over 15 amino acids. With 5 bases clipped from V and 6 bases from J, the junction kept 9 bases outside the gene matches. The CDR3 DNA reads as TGTGCCAGCAGCGCAAACAGGGGGCCTCTCGATACGCAGTATTTT. Translating gives CASSANRGPLDTQYF. Full variable domain (rest looked up from reference TRBV7-2 and TRBJ2-3): GAGVSQSPSNKVTEKGKDVELRCDPISGHTALYWYRQSLGQGLEFLIYFQGNSAPDKSGLPSDRFSAERTGGSVSTLTIQRTQQEDSAVYLCASSANRGPLDTQYFGPGTRLTVL.

J is TRBJ2-7 and V is TRBV6-2 or TRBV6-3; 11 bases agree with TRBD1. Germline CDR1 is MNHEY and CDR2 is SVGEGT. The CDR3 is 16 amino acids. V dropped 0 bases and J dropped 6; count of bases not matched to a gene: 7. CDR3 DNA sequence: TGTGCCAGCAGTTACTCGAGCGGACAGGGGGCGCGCGAGCAGTACTTC. Its protein product is CASSYSSGQGAREQYF.

The chain recombines TRBV19 with TRBJ2-5; possibly TRBD1 for D (5 bases). V shed 5 bases and J shed 4 bases, with 11 bases lying between them. The CDR3 consists of 13 residues. Germline V CDR1 and CDR2: LNHDA, SQIVND (reference sequence). Here the CDR3 reads CASSPGSIETQYF. The CDR3 nucleotides read TGTGCCAGTAGTCCAGGGTCCATAGAGACCCAGTACTTC.

The rearrangement uses TRBV5-1 and TRBJ2-1; 8 bases agree with TRBD1. J gave up 6 bases and V 2 bases, and 7 bases lay outside the gene matches. Germline values: CDR1 SGHRS, CDR2 YFSETQ. The CDR3 has 15 residues. This CDR3 reads CASSFRDRTSNEQFF. As DNA, the CDR3 is TGCGCCAGCAGCTTCCGGGACAGGACTTCCAATGAGCAGTTCTTC.

The chain joins TRBV25-1 to TRBJ1-1, with D possibly being TRBD1 (5 bases). The V gene's germline CDR1 is MGHDK and CDR2 SYGVNS. Trimming removed 7 bases from V and 1 base from J, with 19 bases in between. The CDR3 extends over 16 amino acids. Here the CDR3 reads CASIPGIGEENTEAFF. DNA of the CDR3: TGTGCCAGCATACCCGGGATAGGGGAGGAGAACACTGAAGCTTTCTTT.

V is TRBV6-4 and J is TRBJ2-3, with D perhaps TRBD2 (6 bases). The V gene lost 6 bases and the J gene lost 8 bases, with 15 bases spanning the gap. This CDR3 region has 13 residues. CDR1 is MRHNA and CDR2 is SNTAGT in the germline V gene. CDR3: CASSQTRDGTQYF. The CDR3 DNA reads TGTGCCAGCAGCCAGACTAGGGATGGTACGCAGTATTTT.

CDR3 sequence (DNA): TGTGCCAGCAGCTCGACTAGCGAACAAGACCGGGCTTACGAGCAGTACTTC. The encoded protein is CASSSTSEQDRAYEQYF. This chain joins TRBV7-8 and TRBJ2-7; 8 bases are a match to TRBD2. The germline CDR1 and CDR2 sequences are SGHVS and FQNEAQ. The CDR3 covers 17 residues. The junction had 15 bases not matched to a gene; V was cut back by 4 bases and J by 4 bases.

The gene calls are TRBV11-3 and TRBJ1-2, with D perhaps TRBD1 (5 bases). The CDR3 length is 14 residues. Looked up from germline, CDR1 is SGHNT and CDR2 is YENEEA. The germline V and J ends were trimmed by 0 bases and 7 bases, with 12 bases remaining between them. CDR3 sequence reads: CASSLDRGTGGYTF. The CDR3 DNA follows: TGTGCCAGCAGCTTAGATAGGGGCACTGGTGGCTACACCTTC.

This clone was observed a single time. This chain joins TRBV9 and TRBJ1-4; no clear D gene. Trimming removed 2 bases from V and 6 bases from J, with 14 bases in between. This CDR3 contains 15 residues. Germline CDR1 SGDLS, CDR2 YYNGEE. Here the CDR3 DNA reads TGTGCCAGCAGCGTGTCCCAGGAGGTCTATGAAAAACTGTTTTTT. It codes for CASSVSQEVYEKLFF.

The V gene is TRBV5-5, the J gene TRBJ2-3, with D possibly matching TRBD2 (5 bases). Germline loops: CDR1 SGHKS, CDR2 YYEKEE (reference sequence). The V gene lost 6 bases and the J gene lost 0 bases, with 14 bases spanning the gap. This CDR3 comprises 15 residues. CDR3 sequence (DNA): TGTGCCAGCACTGCCCGGGATACCAGCACAGATACGCAGTATTTT. This encodes CASTARDTSTDTQYF.